This T cell receptor beta chain is from a study of blood T cell repertoires in COVID-19. Study details: The United States, Italy and Spain were the sources of the acute and convalescent COVID-19 samples. The cDNA or gDNA used as material had been derived from T cells, B-cell-depleted T cells, or PBMCs.

The germline gives CDR1 KGHSH, CDR2 LQKENI. Trimming took off 2 bases at V and 1 base at J, with 9 bases between the two ends. CDR3 size: 15 residues. Original processing methods: From reference gene primer amplification, estimates of nucleated cell counts were derived. Generated by immunoSEQ multiplex PCR, the TCRdb table keeps only in-frame clones and is missing some. The DNA gave D and trimming, while V, J and clone size come from that table. The sample holds around 320,000 clones, roughly 90% seen once. The rearrangement links TRBV18 to TRBJ1-5; the D gene is possibly TRBD1 (6 bases). The clonotype was recovered from a man aged 18 to 30 with active or convalescent COVID-19. The sample was peripheral blood. CDR3 sequence (DNA): TGTGCCAGCTCACCAGGGGGCGCGAGCAATCAGCCCCAGCATTTT. This encodes CASSPGGASNQPQHF. The complete variable domain, with remaining parts taken from reference TRBV18 and TRBJ1-5, reads NAGVMQNPRHLVRRRGQEARLRCSPMKGHSHVYWYRQLPEEGLKFMVYLQKENIIDESGMPKERFSAEFPKEGPSILRIQQVVRGDSAAYFCASSPGGASNQPQHFGDGTRLSIL.